The clone carrying this TCR beta chain was seen ten or more times. Antigen: not known. This CDR3 is built from 14 residues. Germline V gene sequence: CDR1 MNHNS, CDR2 SASEGT. Trimming removed 3 bases at V and 1 base at J, with 9 bases between. The data stem from a study of metastatic and nonmetastatic thyroid tumors. On the study more broadly: Where malignant and benign thyroid patients were concerned, repertoires were compared across blood and tumor or nodule tissue.

Each patient came to thyroid surgery without any prior treatment (of any kind). Per the original methods: It was from CDR3 differences across clinicopathological groups that a distant-metastasis classifier for papillary thyroid cancer was built. TCRdb re-analyzed the PCR reads using MiXCR. For this entry, the V and J calls and clone size follow TCRdb and not the study's own pipeline. The table lists roughly 65,000 clones, approximately 14% of them singletons. Study-wide points: Benign nodules were reported to have significantly lower TCR beta diversity than malignant thyroid tumors, in blood and tumor.

The sample comprised blood. The rearrangement joins TRBV6-1 to TRBJ1-1, with TRBD1 as a possible D gene (6 bases). The TCR sequence derives from a male donor with papillary thyroid cancer or a benign thyroid nodule (not recorded which). Some clones in this sample may be carry-over from other donors' samples. This CDR3 reads CASSDRGRNTEAFF. Here the CDR3 DNA reads TGTGCCAGCAGTGACAGGGGACGGAACACTGAAGCTTTCTTT.